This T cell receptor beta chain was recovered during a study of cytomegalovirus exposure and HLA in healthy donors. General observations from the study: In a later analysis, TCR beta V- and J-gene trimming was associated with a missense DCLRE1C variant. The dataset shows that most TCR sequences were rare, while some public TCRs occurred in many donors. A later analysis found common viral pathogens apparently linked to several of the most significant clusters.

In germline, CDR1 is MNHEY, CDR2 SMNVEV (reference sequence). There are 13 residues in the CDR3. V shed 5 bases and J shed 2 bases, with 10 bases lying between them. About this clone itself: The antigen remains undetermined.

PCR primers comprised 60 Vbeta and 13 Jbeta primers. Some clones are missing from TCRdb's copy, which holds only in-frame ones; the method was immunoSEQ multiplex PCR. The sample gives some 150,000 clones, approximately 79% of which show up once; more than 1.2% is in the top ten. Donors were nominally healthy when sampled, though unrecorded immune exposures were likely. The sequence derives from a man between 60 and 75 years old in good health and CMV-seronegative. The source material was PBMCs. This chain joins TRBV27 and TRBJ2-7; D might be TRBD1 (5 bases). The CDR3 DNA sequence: TGTGCCAGCAGTCATGACAGAACCTACGAGCAGTACTTC. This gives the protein CASSHDRTYEQYF.